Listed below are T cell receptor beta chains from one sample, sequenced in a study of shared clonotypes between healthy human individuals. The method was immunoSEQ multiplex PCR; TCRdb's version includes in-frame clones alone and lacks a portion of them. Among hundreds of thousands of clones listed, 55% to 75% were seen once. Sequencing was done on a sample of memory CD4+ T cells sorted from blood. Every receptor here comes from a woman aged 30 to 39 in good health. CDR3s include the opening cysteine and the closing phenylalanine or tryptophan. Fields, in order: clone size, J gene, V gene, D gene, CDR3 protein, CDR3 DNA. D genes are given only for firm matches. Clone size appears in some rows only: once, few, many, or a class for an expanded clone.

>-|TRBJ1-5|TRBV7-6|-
CASSLGGLSNQPQHF
TGTGCCAGCAGCTTAGGGGGCCTTAGCAATCAGCCCCAGCATTTT
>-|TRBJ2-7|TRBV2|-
CASSGQYEQYF
TGTGCCAGCAGCGGACAGTACGAGCAGTACTTC
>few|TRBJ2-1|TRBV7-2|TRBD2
CASSSVGLAGGNEQFF
TGTGCCAGCAGCTCGGTAGGGCTAGCGGGAGGAAATGAGCAGTTCTTC
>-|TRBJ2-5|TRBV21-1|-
CASSQGRDQETQYF
TGTGCCAGCAGCCAGGGCAGGGACCAAGAGACCCAGTACTTC
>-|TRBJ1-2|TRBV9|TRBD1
CASSAGPGTGTGYTF
TGTGCCAGCAGCGCCGGTCCCGGGACAGGGACTGGCTACACCTTC
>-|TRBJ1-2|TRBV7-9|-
CASSLGRWGYGYTF
TGTGCCAGCAGCTTGGGTCGTTGGGGCTATGGCTACACCTTC
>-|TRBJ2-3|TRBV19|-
CASSIFFLARTDTQYF
TGTGCCAGTAGTATATTTTTCCTAGCGCGCACAGATACGCAGTATTTT
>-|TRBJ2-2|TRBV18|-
CASSLQTGELFF
TGTGCCAGCTCACTACAGACCGGGGAGCTGTTTTTT
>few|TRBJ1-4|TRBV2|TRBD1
CASQAQGARKEKLFF
TGTGCCAGCCAGGCTCAGGGGGCGAGGAAAGAAAAACTGTTTTTT
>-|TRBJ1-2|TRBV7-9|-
CASSSQQGLYGYTF
TGTGCCAGCAGCTCCCAACAGGGCCTCTATGGCTACACCTTC
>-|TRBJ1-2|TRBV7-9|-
CASSGWSFVDYGYTF
TGTGCCAGCAGCGGCTGGTCGTTCGTTGACTATGGCTACACCTTC